The present T cell receptor beta chain was sequenced within a study of blood T cell repertoires in COVID-19. Study information: Samples representing acute and convalescent COVID-19 were sourced from the United States, Italy and Spain.

This table comes from immunoSEQ multiplex PCR, and its TCRdb copy is limited to in-frame clones, with some not included. The profile shows 200,000 to 250,000 clones, over 60% of them singletons. The CDR3 is 13 amino acids. CDR1 is MNHEY and CDR2 is SVGAGI in the germline V gene. V shed 5 bases and J 4 bases; nucleotides not matched to a gene: 3. The sequence derives from a woman aged 70 to 79 with acute or convalescent COVID-19. The specimen was peripheral blood. This chain uses TRBV6-5 with TRBJ1-2; 8 nucleotides agree with TRBD1. The CDR3 sequence is CASSQTGVYGYTF. CDR3 DNA: TGTGCCAGCAGTCAGACAGGGGTCTATGGCTACACCTTC.